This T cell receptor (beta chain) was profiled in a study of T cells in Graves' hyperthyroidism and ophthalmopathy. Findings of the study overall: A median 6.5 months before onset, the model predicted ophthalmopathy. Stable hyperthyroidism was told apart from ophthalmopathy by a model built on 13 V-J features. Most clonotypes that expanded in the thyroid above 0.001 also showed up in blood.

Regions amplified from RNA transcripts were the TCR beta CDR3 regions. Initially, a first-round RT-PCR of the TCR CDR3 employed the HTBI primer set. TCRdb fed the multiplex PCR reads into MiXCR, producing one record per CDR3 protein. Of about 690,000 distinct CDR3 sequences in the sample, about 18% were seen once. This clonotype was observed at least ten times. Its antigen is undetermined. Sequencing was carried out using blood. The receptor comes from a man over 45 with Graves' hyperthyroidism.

CDR3 in DNA: TGTGCCAGCAGCTTAGGTAGCGGGACTGGCTCCTACGAGCAGTACTTC. This translates into CASSLGSGTGSYEQYF. The rearrangement uses TRBV7-2 and TRBJ2-7, with 8 bases lining up with TRBD2. This CDR3 spans 16 amino acids. Germline V gene data show CDR1 as SGHTA and CDR2 as FQGNSA. After removal of 1 base from V and 0 bases from J, the junction contained 5 bases not matched to a gene. The whole variable domain, filled in from reference TRBV7-2 and TRBJ2-7, reads GAGVSQSPSNKVTEKGKDVELRCDPISGHTALYWYRQSLGQGLEFLIYFQGNSAPDKSGLPSDRFSAERTGGSVSTLTIQRTQQEDSAVYLCASSLGSGTGSYEQYFGPGTRLTVT.